This T cell receptor beta chain is drawn from a study of cytomegalovirus exposure and HLA in healthy donors. Across the study: Early released data had about 85 million unique TCRs, all coming from HLA-typed donors.

Amplification used 60 Vbeta primers and 13 Jbeta primers. Here immunoSEQ multiplex PCR was the method, and the copy in TCRdb shows in-frame clones only, minus some. The table shows around 200,000 clones, with roughly 80% occurring only once. The material sequenced was PBMCs. The receptor comes from a female donor in good health and CMV-seronegative.

CDR3 nucleotides: TGCGCCAGCAGCCATCCTACGGCAGGTTCCTACGAGCAGTACTTC. Translated: CASSHPTAGSYEQYF. The genes are TRBV4-1 and TRBJ2-7; D is ambiguous. The CDR3 extends over 15 amino acids. Per the germline V gene, CDR1 is MGHRA and CDR2 is YSYEKL. Between the trimmed V and J ends, which lost 3 bases and 1 base, there was a span of 13 bases.